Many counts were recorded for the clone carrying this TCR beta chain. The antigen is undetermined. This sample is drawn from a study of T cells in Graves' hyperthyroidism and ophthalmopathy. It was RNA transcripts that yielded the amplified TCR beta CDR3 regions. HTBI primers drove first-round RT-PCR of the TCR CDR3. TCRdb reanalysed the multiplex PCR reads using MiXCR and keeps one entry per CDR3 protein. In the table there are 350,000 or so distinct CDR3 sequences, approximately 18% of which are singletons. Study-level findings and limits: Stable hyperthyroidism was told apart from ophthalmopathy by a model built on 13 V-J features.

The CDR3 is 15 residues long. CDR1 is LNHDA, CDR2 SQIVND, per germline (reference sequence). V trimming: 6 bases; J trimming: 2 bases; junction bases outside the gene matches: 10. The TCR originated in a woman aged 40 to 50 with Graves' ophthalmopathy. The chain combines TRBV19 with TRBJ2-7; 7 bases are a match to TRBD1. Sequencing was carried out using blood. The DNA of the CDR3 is TGTGCCAGTAGCCTCCGGGACAGAAGTCCCTACGAGCAGTACTTC. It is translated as CASSLRDRSPYEQYF. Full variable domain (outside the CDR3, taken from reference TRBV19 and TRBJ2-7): DGGITQSPKYLFRKEGQNVTLSCEQNLNHDAMYWYRQDPGQGLRLIYYSQIVNDFQKGDIAEGYSVSREKKESFPLTVTSAQKNPTAFYLCASSLRDRSPYEQYFGPGTRLTVT.